This T cell receptor (beta chain) derives from a study of cytomegalovirus exposure and HLA in healthy donors. Study-wide points: Most of the CMV-associated TCR beta chains (in a later analysis) appeared to be HLA-restricted. As was reported, the classifier diagnosed cytomegalovirus status with high specificity and sensitivity.

Germline-derived CDR1 and CDR2 are SGHTA and FQGNSA. Trimming at V came to 1 base and at J to 4 bases, leaving 4 bases not matched to a gene. The CDR3 has 15 amino acids. Primers: 60 Vbeta forward and 13 Jbeta reverse. The table came from immunoSEQ multiplex PCR; TCRdb's copy has only in-frame clones and leaves some out. The sample yields around 190,000 clones, 81% seen once. In regard to this clone: The antigen remains undetermined.

Sequencing was performed on PBMCs. The chain is built from TRBV7-2 and TRBJ2-5, with TRBD1 matching over 9 bases. The source of this sequence is a man aged 40-49 years in good health and CMV-seropositive. In DNA form, the CDR3 reads TGTGCCAGCAGCTTAGGGGGGACAGGGCTAGAGACCCAGTACTTC. Protein sequence: CASSLGGTGLETQYF.